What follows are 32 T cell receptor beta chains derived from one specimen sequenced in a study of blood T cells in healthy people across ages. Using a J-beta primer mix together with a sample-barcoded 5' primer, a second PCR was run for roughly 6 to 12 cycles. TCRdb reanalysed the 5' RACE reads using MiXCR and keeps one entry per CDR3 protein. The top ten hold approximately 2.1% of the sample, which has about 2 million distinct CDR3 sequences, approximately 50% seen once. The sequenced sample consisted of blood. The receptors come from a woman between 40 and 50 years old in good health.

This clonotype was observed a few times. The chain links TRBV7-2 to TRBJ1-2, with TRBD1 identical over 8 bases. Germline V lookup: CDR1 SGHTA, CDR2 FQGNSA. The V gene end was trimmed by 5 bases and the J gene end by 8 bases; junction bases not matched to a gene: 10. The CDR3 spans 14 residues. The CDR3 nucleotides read TGTGCCAGCAGCCAACCTCAGGGGGCCGGGGGCTACACCTTC. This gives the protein CASSQPQGAGGYTF.

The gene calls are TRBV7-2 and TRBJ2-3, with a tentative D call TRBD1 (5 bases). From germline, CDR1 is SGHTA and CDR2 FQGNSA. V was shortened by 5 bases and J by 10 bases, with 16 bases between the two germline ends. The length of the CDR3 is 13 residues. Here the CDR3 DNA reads TGTGCCAGCAGCAATAGGAACAGGCAAGCGCAGTATTTT. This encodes CASSNRNRQAQYF.

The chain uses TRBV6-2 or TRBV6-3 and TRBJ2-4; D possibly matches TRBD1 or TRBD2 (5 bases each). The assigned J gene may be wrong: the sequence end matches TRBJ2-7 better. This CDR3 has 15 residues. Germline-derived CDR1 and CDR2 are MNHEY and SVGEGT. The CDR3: CANSHQGRPSYEQYF. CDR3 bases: TGTGCCAACAGCCATCAGGGACGGCCGTCCTACGAGCAGTACTTC.

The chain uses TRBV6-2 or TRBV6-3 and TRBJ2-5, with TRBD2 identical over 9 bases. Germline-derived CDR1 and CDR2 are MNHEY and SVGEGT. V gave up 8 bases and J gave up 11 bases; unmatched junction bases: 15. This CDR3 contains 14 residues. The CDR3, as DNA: TGTGCCAGCGGAGGGGCTAGCGGGACCTCGGAGCAGTACTTC. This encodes CASGGASGTSEQYF.

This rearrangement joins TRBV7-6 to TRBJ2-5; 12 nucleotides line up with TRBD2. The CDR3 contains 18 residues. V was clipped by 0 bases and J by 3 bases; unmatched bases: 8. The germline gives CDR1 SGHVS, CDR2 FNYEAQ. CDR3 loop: CASSLALQSSGGEETQYF. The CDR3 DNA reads TGTGCCAGCAGCTTAGCGCTTCAGTCTAGCGGGGGGGAAGAGACCCAGTACTTC. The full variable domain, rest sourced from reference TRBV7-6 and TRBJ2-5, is GAGVSQSPRYKVTKRGQDVALRCDPISGHVSLYWYRQALGQGPEFLTYFNYEAQQDKSGLPNDRFSAERPEGSISTLTIQRTEQRDSAMYRCASSLALQSSGGEETQYFGPGTRLLVL.

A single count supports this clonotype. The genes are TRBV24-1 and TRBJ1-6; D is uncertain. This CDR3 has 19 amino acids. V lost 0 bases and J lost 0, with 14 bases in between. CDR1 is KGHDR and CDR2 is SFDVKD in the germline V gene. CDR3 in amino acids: CATSDLLGSGSSYNSPLHF. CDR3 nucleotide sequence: TGTGCCACCAGTGATTTGCTTGGCAGCGGGAGCTCCTATAATTCACCCCTCCACTTT.

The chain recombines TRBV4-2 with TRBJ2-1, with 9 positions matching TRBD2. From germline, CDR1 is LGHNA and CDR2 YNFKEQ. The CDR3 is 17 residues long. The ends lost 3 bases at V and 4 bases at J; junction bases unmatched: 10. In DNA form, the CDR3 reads TGTGCCAGCAGCCACGGAGGGGCGGCGGGGGGGTACAATGAGCAGTTCTTC. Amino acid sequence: CASSHGGAAGGYNEQFF.

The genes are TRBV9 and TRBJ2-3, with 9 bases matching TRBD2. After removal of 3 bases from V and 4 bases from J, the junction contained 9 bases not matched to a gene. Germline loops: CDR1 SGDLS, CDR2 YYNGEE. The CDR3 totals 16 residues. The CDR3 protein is CASSATGTSPPDTQYF. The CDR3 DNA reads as TGTGCCAGCAGCGCGACCGGGACTAGCCCGCCAGATACGCAGTATTTT.

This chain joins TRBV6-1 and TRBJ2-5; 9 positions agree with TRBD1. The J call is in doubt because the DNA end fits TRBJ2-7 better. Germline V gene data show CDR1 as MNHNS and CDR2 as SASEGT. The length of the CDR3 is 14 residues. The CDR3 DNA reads TGTGCCAGCAGTGAGGACAGGGGAGGTCGCGAGCAGTACTTC. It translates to CASSEDRGGREQYF.

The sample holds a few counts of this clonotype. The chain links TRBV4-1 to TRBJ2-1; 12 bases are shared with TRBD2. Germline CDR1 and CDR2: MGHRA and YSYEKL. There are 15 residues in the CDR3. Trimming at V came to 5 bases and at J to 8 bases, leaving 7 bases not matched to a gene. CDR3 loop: CASSARLAGAYEQFF. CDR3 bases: TGCGCCAGCAGCGCTAGACTAGCGGGGGCTTATGAGCAGTTCTTC.

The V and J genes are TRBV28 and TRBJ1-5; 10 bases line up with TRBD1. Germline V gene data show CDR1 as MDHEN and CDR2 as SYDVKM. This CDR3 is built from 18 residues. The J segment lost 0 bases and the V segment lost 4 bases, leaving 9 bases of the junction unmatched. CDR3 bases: TGTGCCAGCAGTTCACCGGGACAGGGGCCCCTTAGCAATCAGCCCCAGCATTTT. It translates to CASSSPGQGPLSNQPQHF.

DNA of the CDR3: TGTGCCAGCAGTTACTCGACTAGTTACAATGAGCAGTTCTTC. It is translated as CASSYSTSYNEQFF. The V call is TRBV6-2 or TRBV6-3, the J call TRBJ2-1, with D perhaps matching TRBD2 (6 bases). Germline V gene data show CDR1 as MNHEY and CDR2 as SVGEGT. This CDR3 has 14 amino acids. Deletions cut 0 bases from V and 4 bases from J, with 7 bases between.

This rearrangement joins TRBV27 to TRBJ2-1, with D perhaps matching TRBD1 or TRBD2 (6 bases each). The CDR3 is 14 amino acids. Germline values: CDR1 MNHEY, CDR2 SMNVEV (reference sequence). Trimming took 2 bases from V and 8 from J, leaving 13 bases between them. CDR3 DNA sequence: TGTGCCAGCAGTTTAGTGGGGGGCCAGGATGAGCAGTTCTTC. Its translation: CASSLVGGQDEQFF.

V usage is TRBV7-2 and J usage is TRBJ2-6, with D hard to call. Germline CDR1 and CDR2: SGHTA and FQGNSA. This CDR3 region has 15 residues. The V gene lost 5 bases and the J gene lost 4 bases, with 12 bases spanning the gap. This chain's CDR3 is CASSLLTLGANVLTF. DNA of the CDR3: TGTGCCAGCAGCCTACTGACTCTCGGGGCCAACGTCCTGACTTTC.

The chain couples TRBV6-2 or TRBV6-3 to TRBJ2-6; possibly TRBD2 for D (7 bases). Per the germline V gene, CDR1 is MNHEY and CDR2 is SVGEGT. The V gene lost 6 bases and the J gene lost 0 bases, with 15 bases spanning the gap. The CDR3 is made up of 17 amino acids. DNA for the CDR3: TGTGCCAGCAGCCCCTGGGAGGGGGTCTCTGGGGCCAACGTCCTGACTTTC. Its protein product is CASSPWEGVSGANVLTF.

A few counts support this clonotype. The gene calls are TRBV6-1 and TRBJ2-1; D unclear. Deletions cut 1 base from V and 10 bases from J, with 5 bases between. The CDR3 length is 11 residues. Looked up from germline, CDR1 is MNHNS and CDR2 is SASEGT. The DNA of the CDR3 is TGTGCCAGCAGTGAAGTCGGGGAGCAGTTCTTC. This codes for CASSEVGEQFF.

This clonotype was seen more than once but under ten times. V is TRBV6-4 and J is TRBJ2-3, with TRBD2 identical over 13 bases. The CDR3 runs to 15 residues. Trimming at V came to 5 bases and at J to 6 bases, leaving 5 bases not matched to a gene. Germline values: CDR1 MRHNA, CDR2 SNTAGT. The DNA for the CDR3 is TGTGCCAGCAGTCGGACTAGCGGGGGAAGCGATACGCAGTATTTT. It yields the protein CASSRTSGGSDTQYF.

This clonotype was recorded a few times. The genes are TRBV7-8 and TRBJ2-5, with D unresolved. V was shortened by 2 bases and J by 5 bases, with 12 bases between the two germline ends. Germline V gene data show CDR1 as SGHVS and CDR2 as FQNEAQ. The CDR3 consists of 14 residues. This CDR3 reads CASSLSLHGETQYF. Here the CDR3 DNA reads TGTGCCAGCAGCTTAAGCCTCCACGGGGAGACCCAGTACTTC. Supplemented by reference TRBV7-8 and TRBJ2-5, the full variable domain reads GAGVSQSPRYKVAKRGQDVALRCDPISGHVSLFWYQQALGQGPEFLTYFQNEAQLDKSGLPSDRFFAERPEGSVSTLKIQRTQQEDSAVYLCASSLSLHGETQYFGPGTRLLVL.

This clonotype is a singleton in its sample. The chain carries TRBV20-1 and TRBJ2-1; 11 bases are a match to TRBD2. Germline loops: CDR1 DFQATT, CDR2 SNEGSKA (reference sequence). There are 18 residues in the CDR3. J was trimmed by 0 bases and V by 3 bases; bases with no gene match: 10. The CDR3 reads CSASHPLAGGSSYNEQFF. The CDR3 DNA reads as TGCAGTGCTAGCCACCCTTTAGCGGGGGGGAGCTCCTACAATGAGCAGTTCTTC.

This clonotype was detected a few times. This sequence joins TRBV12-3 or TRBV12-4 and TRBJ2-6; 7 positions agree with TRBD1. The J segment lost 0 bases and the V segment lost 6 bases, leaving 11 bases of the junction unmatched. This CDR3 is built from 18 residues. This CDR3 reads CASSPLGDSYSGANVLTF. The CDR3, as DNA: TGTGCCAGCAGCCCTCTCGGGGACAGTTACTCTGGGGCCAACGTCCTGACTTTC.

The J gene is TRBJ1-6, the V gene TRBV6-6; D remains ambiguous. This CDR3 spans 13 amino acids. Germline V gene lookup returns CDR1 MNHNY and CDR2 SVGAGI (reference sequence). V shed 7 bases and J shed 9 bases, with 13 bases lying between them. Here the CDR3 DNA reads TGTGCCAGCATGCCGGGGAGTATTTCACCCCTCCACTTT. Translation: CASMPGSISPLHF.

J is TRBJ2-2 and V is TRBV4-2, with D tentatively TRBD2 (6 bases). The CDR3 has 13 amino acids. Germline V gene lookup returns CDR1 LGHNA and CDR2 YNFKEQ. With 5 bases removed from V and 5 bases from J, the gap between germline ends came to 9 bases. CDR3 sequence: CASSYGSTGELFF. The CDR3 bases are TGTGCCAGCAGCTACGGGAGTACCGGGGAGCTGTTTTTT.

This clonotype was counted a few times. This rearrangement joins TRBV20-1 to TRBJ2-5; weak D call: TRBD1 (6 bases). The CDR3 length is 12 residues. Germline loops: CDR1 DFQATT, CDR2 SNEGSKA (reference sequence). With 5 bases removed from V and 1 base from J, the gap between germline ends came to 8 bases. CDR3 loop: CSAYRAQETQYF. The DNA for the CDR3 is TGCAGTGCTTACAGGGCCCAAGAGACCCAGTACTTC.

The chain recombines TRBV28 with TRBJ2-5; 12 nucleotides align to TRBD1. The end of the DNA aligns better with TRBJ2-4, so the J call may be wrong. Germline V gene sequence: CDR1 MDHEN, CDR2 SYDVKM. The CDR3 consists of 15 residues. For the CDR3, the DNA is TGTGCCAGCCAGGGACAGGGGGCGACCAAAAACATTCAGTACTTC. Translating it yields CASQGQGATKNIQYF.

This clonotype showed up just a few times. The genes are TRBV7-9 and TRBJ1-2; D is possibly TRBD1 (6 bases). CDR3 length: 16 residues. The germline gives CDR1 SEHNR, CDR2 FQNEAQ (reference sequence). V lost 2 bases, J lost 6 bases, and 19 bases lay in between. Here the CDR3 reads CASSLSGRWGPHGYTF. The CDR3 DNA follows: TGTGCCAGCAGCTTATCCGGGCGTTGGGGGCCCCATGGCTACACCTTC.

CDR3 coding DNA: TGTGCCAGCAGCGTGGGACAGGGTCTAAGCAATCAGCCCCAGCATTTT. This codes for CASSVGQGLSNQPQHF. This sequence joins TRBV7-8 and TRBJ1-5; 9 bases are a match to TRBD1. J lost 1 base, V lost 5 bases, and 6 bases had no gene match. Germline V gives CDR1 SGHVS, CDR2 FQNEAQ. This CDR3 comprises 16 residues.

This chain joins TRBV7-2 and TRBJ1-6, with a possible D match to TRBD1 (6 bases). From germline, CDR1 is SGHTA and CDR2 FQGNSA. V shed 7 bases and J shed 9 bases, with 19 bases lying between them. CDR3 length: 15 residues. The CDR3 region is CASKPGGRGISPLHF. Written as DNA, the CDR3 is TGTGCCAGCAAACCGGGGGGGCGAGGAATTTCACCCCTCCACTTT.

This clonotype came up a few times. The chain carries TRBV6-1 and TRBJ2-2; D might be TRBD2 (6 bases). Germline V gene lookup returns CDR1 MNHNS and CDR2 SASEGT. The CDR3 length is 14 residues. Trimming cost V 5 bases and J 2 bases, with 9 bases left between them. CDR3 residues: CASSSGTNTGELFF. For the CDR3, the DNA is TGTGCCAGCAGTTCCGGGACTAACACCGGGGAGCTGTTTTTT.

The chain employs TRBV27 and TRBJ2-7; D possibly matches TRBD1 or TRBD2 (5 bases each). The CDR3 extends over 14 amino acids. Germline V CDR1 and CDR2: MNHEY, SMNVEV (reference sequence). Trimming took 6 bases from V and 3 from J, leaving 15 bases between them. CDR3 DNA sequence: TGTGCCAGCAGGGAAGCCGGGGCTGGCTACGAGCAGTACTTC. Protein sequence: CASREAGAGYEQYF.

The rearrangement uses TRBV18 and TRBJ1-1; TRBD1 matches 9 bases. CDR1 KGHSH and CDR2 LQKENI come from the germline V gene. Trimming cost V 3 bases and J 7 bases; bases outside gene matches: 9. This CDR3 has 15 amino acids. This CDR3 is CASSPSGQGRLEAFF. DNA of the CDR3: TGTGCCAGCTCACCGAGTGGACAGGGGAGGCTTGAAGCTTTCTTT.

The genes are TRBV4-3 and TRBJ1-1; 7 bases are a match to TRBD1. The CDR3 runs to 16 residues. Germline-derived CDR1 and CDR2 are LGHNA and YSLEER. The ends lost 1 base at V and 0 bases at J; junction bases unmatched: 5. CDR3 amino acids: CASSQAGQVMNTEAFF. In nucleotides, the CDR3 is TGCGCCAGCAGCCAAGCAGGACAGGTCATGAACACTGAAGCTTTCTTT.

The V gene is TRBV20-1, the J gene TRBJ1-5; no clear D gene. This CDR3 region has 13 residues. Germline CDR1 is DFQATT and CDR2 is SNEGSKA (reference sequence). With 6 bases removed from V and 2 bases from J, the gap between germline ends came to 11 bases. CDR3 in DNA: TGCAGTGCAAAAACCGGGGGCAATCAGCCCCAGCATTTT. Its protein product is CSAKTGGNQPQHF.